A selection of T cell receptor beta chains follows, all from one sample in a study of blood T cell repertoires in COVID-19. Data came from immunoSEQ multiplex PCR; TCRdb stores just in-frame clones and leaves some out. This sample has approximately 180,000 clones, with roughly 87% found just once. The sample comprised peripheral blood. The receptors stem from a woman aged 45-59 years with acute or convalescent COVID-19. Each CDR3 is given with its conserved first and last residue. Fields, in order: V gene, J gene, CDR3 protein.

>TRBV5-1|TRBJ2-1
CASSSLAGGAGNEQFF
>TRBV11-2|TRBJ1-2
CASSRTEGSYGYTF
>TRBV6-5|TRBJ1-5
CASMAGSNQPQHF
>TRBV18|TRBJ2-3
CASSPLGLGGTDTQYF
>TRBV7-9|TRBJ1-6
CASSFGIGSPLHF
>TRBV29-1|TRBJ1-2
CSVGLTENYGYTF
>TRBV11-3|TRBJ1-6
CASSLASSPLHF
>TRBV20-1|TRBJ2-7
CSAGRQGVEYF
>TRBV2|TRBJ1-5
CASSEEQGNQPQHF
>TRBV5-1|TRBJ2-3
CASRKGQGGDTQYF
>TRBV19|TRBJ2-7
CASSKGSQGQYEQYF
>TRBV4-1|TRBJ2-4
CASSQGRDLAKNIQYF
>TRBV6-8|TRBJ2-3
CASSYKRGGRTDTQYF
>TRBV29-1|TRBJ2-1
CSVEGQGAVYNEQFF
>TRBV7-2|TRBJ1-5
CASSSEAQPQHF
>TRBV19|TRBJ1-1
CASSNSRQGFPEAFF
>TRBV7-2|TRBJ2-7
CASSGSTGGGYEQYF
>TRBV18|TRBJ1-1
CASSPLLGGDAEAFF
>TRBV27|TRBJ2-2
CASSSGQVSGAGELFF
>TRBV2|TRBJ1-1
CASSRQNTEAFF
>TRBV11-2|TRBJ2-1
CASSSTPPITYQEKQFF
>TRBV12-3/TRBV12-4|TRBJ1-2
CASSWAEYGYTF
>TRBV10-2|TRBJ2-3
CASKAGEGDTQYF
>TRBV6-5|TRBJ1-1
CASSRDTGVAEAFF
>TRBV7-2|TRBJ1-2
CASSRYSYGYTF
>TRBV29-1|TRBJ2-2
CSVQANTGELFF
>TRBV4-3|TRBJ2-2
CASSQVVLAGRTGELFF
>TRBV4-1|TRBJ1-2
CASRGGSSGYTF
>TRBV29-1|TRBJ1-4
CSVGQGPNEKLFF
>TRBV5-1|TRBJ2-7
CASSLTGGGYYEQYF
>TRBV5-1|TRBJ2-3
CASVPGRGGGTDTQYF
>TRBV20-1|TRBJ2-1
CSASPSGSPRNEQFF
>TRBV5-1|TRBJ1-2
CASSLVQGQDGYTF
>TRBV29-1|TRBJ1-1
CSVEEGGSGTEAFF
>TRBV12-5|TRBJ1-5
CASGRDFQPQHF
>TRBV6-4|TRBJ1-5
CASSDSRGSNQPQHF
>TRBV14|TRBJ2-5
CASSQDNSVTGETQYF
>TRBV5-1|TRBJ1-2
CASSPGQENYGYTF
>TRBV30|TRBJ1-2
CAWSRRDIPGDGYTF
>TRBV18|TRBJ1-2
CASSPGQGADGYTF
>TRBV19|TRBJ2-3
CASSIDEDSLTQYF
>TRBV7-9|TRBJ2-1
CASSLVAPRGRNNEQFF
>TRBV25-1|TRBJ1-2
CASGLAGGYGYTF
>TRBV30|TRBJ1-5
CAWSWQSEVHGQPQHF
>TRBV9|TRBJ2-1
CASSGGIGGGNEQFF
>TRBV24-1|TRBJ1-5
CATNAGTASNQPQHF
>TRBV5-1|TRBJ2-3
CASSAGTASTDTQYF
>TRBV14|TRBJ1-3
CASRRTTRNTIYF
>TRBV20-1|TRBJ1-3
CSASPSGQGGNTIYF
>TRBV24-1|TRBJ1-1
CATSALNTEAFF
>TRBV4-1|TRBJ1-6
CASSEGLFNSPLHF
>TRBV11-3|TRBJ2-3
CASSIGTGAGTDTQYF